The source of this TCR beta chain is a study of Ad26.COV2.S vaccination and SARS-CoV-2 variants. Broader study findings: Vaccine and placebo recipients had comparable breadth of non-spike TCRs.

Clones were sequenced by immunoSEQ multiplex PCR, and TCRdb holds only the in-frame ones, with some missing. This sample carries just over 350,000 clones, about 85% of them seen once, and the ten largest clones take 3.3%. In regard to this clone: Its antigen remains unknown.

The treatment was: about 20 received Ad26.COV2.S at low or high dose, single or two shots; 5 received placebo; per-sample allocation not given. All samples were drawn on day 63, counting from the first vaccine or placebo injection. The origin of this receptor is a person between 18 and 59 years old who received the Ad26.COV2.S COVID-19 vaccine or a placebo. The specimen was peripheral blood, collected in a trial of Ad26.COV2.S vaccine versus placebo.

The CDR3 sequence: CASSQEEQYNQPQHF. Written as DNA, the CDR3 is TGCGCCAGCAGCCAAGAGGAACAGTACAATCAGCCCCAGCATTTT. The chain links TRBV4-1 to TRBJ1-5; D is unresolved. Germline V CDR1 and CDR2: MGHRA, YSYEKL. The V end lost 0 bases, the J end lost 3 bases, and 9 bases lay between the germline ends. The CDR3 consists of 15 residues.